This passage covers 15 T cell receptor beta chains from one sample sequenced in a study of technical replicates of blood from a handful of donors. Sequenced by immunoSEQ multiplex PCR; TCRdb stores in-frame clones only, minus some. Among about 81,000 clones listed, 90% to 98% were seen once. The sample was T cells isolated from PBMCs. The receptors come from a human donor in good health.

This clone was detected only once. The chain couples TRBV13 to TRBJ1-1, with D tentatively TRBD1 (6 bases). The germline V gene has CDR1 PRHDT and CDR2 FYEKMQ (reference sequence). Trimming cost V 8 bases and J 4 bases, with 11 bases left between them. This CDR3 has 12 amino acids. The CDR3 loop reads CASGARGTEAFF. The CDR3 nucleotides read TGTGCCAGCGGGGCCAGGGGCACTGAAGCTTTCTTT.

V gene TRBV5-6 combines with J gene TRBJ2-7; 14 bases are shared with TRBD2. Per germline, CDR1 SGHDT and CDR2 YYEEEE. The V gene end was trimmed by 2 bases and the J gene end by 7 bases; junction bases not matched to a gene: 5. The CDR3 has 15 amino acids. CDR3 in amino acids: CASSFWTSGRREQYF. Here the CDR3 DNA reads TGTGCCAGCAGCTTCTGGACTAGCGGGAGGAGGGAGCAGTACTTC.

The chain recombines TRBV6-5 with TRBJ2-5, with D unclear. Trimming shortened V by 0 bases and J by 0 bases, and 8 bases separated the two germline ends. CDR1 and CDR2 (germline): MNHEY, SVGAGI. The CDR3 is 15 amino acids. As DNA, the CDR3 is TGTGCCAGCAGTTACTCCCTCGGTCACCAAGAGACCCAGTACTTC. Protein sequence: CASSYSLGHQETQYF.

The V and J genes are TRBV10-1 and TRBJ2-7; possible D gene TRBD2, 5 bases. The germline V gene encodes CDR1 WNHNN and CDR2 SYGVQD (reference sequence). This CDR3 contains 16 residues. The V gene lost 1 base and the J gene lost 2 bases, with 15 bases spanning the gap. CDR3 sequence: CASSEFGPGKTYEQYF. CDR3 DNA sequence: TGCGCCAGCAGTGAGTTCGGTCCGGGGAAGACCTACGAGCAGTACTTC.

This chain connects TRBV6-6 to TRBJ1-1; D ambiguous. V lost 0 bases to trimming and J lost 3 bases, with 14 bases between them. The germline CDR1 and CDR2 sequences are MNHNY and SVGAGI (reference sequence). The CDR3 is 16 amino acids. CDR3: CASSYSIGLRDTEAFF. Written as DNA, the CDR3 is TGTGCCAGCAGTTACTCGATTGGGTTGAGGGACACTGAAGCTTTCTTT.

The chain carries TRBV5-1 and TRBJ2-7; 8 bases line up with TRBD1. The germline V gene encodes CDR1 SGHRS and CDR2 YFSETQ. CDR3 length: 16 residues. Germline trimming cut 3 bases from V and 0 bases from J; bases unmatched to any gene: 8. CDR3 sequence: CASSSSWGQDSYEQYF. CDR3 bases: TGCGCCAGCAGCTCCTCTTGGGGACAGGACTCCTACGAGCAGTACTTC.

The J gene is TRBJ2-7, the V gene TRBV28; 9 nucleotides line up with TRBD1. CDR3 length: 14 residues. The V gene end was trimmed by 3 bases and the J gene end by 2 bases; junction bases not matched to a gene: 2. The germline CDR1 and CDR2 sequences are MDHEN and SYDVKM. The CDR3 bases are TGTGCCAGCAGTTTGCGACAGGGGGCCTACGAGCAGTACTTC. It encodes CASSLRQGAYEQYF. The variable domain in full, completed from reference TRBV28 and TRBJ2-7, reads DVKVTQSSRYLVKRTGEKVFLECVQDMDHENMFWYRQDPGLGLRLIYFSYDVKMKEKGDIPEGYSVSREKKERFSLILESASTNQTSMYLCASSLRQGAYEQYFGPGTRLTVT.

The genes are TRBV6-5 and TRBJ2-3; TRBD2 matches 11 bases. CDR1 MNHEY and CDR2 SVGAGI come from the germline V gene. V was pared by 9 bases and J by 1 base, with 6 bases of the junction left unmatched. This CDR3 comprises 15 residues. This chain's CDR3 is CASTLAGGRTDTQYF. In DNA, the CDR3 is TGTGCCAGTACGTTAGCGGGAGGGCGCACAGATACGCAGTATTTT.

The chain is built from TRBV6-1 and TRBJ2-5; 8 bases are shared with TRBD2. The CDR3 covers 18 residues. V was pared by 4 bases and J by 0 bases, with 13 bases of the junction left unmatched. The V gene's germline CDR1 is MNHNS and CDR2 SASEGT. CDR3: CASSGGGLGRGYQETQYF. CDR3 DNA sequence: TGTGCCAGCAGTGGGGGGGGACTAGGGCGGGGTTACCAAGAGACCCAGTACTTC.

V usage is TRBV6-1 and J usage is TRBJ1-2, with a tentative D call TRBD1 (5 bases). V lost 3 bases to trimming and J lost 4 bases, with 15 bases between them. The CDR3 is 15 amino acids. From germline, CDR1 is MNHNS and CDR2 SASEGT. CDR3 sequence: CASSDAFDRPYGYTF. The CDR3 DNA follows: TGTGCCAGCAGTGATGCTTTCGACAGACCCTATGGCTACACCTTC.

CDR3 sequence (DNA): TGTGCCAGCAGCTTAGTGGAGGGAGGTGTTAAGGAACGGGAGCAGTACTTC. Protein product: CASSLVEGGVKEREQYF. The chain uses TRBV11-2 and TRBJ2-7, with D possibly matching TRBD2 (6 bases). The CDR3 has 17 amino acids. In germline, CDR1 is SGHAT, CDR2 FQNNGV. V was shortened by 1 base and J by 7 bases, with 23 bases between the two germline ends.

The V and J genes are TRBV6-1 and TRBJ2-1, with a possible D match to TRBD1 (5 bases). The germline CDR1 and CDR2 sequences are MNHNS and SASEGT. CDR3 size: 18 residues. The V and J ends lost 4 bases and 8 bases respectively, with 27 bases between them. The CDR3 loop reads CASSVRLMPENQGDEQFF. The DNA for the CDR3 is TGTGCCAGCAGTGTACGCCTAATGCCAGAGAATCAGGGTGATGAGCAGTTCTTC.

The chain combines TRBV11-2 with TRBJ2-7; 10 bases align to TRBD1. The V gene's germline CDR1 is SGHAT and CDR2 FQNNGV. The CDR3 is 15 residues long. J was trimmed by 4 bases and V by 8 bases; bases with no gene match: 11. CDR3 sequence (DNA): TGTGCCAGCTTACAGCCGGGACAGGGGTCATACGAGCAGTACTTC. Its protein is CASLQPGQGSYEQYF.

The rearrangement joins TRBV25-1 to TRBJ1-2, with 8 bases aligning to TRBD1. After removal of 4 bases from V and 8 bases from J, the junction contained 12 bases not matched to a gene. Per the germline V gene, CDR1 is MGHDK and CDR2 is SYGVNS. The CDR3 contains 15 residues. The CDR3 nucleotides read TGTGCCAGCAGTGCTTTGCAGGGGGCAACGGCGGGCTACACCTTC. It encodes CASSALQGATAGYTF.

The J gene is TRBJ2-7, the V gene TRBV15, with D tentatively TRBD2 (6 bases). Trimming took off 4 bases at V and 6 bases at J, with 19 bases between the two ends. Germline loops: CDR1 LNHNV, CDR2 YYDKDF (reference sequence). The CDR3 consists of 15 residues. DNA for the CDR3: TGTGCCACCAGCACTTTTGGAGGGGTGGTTAGCGAGCAGTACTTC. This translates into CATSTFGGVVSEQYF. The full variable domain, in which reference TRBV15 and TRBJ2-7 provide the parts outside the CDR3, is DAMVIQNPRYQVTQFGKPVTLSCSQTLNHNVMYWYQQKSSQAPKLLFHYYDKDFNNEADTPDNFQSRRPNTSFCFLDIRSPGLGDTAMYLCATSTFGGVVSEQYFGPGTRLTVT.